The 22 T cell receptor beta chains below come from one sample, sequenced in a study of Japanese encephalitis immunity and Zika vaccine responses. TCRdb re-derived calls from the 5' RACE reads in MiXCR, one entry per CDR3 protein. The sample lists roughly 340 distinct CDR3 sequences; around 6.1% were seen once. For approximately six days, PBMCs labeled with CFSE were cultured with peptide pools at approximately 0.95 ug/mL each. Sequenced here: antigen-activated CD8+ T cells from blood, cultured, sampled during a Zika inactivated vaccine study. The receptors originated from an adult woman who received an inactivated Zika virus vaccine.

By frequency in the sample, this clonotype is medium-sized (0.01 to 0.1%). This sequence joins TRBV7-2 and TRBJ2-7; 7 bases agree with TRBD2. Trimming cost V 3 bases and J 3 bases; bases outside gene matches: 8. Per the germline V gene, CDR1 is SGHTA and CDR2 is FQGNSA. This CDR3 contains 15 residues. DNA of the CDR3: TGTGCCAGCAGCTTTTTTAGGGGACTACGCTACGAGCAGTACTTC. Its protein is CASSFFRGLRYEQYF. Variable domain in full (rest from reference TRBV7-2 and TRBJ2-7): GAGVSQSPSNKVTEKGKDVELRCDPISGHTALYWYRQSLGQGLEFLIYFQGNSAPDKSGLPSDRFSAERTGGSVSTLTIQRTQQEDSAVYLCASSFFRGLRYEQYFGPGTRLTVT.

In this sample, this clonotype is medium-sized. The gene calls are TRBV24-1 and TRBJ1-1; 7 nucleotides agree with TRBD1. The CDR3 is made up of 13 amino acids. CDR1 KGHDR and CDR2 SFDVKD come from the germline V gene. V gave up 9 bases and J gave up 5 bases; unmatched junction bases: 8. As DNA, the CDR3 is TGTGCCACCTCGATGACAGGGAAAACTGAAGCTTTCTTT. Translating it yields CATSMTGKTEAFF.

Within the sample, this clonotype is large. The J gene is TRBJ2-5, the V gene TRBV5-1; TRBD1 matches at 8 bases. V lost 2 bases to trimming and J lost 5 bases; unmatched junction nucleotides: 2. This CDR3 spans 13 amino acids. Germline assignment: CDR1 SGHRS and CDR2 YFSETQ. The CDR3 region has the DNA TGCGCCAGCAGCTTTCGGACAGGGGAGACCCAGTACTTC. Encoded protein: CASSFRTGETQYF.

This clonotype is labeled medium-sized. CDR3 region: CSARDTRGRYSYEQYF. The CDR3 DNA reads TGCAGTGCTAGAGATACACGGGGGCGCTACTCCTACGAGCAGTACTTC. This sequence joins TRBV20-1 and TRBJ2-7, with D perhaps assigned TRBD1 or TRBD2 (6 bases each). The CDR3 has 16 residues. The V end was cut by 0 bases, the J end by 0 bases, with 15 bases between. Germline-derived CDR1 and CDR2 are DFQATT and SNEGSKA (reference sequence).

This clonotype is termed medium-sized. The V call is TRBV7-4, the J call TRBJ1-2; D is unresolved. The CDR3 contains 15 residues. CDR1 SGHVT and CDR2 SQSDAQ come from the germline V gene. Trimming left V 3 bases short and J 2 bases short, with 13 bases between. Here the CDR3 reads CASSFQDLSNYGYTF. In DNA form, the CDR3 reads TGTGCCAGCAGCTTCCAGGATCTATCAAACTATGGCTACACCTTC. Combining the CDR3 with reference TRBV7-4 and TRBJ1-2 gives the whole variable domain GAGVSQSPRYKVAKRGRDVALRCDSISGHVTLYWYRQTLGQGSEVLTYSQSDAQRDKSGRPSGRFSAERPERSVSTLKIQRTEQGDSAVYLCASSFQDLSNYGYTFGSGTRLTVV.

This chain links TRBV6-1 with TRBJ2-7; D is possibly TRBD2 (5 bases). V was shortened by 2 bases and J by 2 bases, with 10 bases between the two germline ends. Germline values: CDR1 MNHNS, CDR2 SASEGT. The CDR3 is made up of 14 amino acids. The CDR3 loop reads CASSEFHGTYEQYF. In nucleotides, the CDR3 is TGTGCCAGCAGTGAATTCCACGGGACCTACGAGCAGTACTTC.

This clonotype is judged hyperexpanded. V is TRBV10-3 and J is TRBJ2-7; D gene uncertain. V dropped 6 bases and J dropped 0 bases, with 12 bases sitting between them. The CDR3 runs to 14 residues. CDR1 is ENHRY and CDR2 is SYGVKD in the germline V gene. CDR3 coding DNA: TGTGCCATCAGCGCCGACGTGAGCTCCTACGAGCAGTACTTC. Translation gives CAISADVSSYEQYF.

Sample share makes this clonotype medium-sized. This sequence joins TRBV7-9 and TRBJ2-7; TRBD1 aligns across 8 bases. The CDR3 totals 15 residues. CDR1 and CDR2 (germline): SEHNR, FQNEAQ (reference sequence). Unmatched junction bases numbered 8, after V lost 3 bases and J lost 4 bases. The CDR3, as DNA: TGTGCCAGCAGCTTCCGGACAGGGTTGGAGTACGAGCAGTACTTC. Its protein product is CASSFRTGLEYEQYF.

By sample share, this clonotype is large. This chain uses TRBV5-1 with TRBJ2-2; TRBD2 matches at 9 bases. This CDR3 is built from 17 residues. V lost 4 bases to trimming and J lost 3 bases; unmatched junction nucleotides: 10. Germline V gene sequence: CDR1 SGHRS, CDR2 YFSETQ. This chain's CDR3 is CASSRNGVAGDTGELFF. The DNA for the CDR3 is TGCGCCAGCAGCCGCAACGGGGTAGCGGGAGACACCGGGGAGCTGTTTTTT.

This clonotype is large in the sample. The CDR3: CASSLGQGGINEQFF. CDR3 DNA: TGCGCCAGCAGCTTGGGACAGGGGGGTATCAATGAGCAGTTCTTC. The genes are TRBV5-1 and TRBJ2-1; 9 bases line up with TRBD1. The CDR3 has 15 amino acids. Losses at the gene ends were 0 bases for V and 6 bases for J; bases not matched to a gene: 4. Germline CDR1 reads SGHRS; CDR2 reads YFSETQ.

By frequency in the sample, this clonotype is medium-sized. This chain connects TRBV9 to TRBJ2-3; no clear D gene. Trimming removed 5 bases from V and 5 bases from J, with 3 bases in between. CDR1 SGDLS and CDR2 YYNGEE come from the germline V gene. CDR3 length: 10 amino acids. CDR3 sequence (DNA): TGTGCCAGCAGTGGAGATACGCAGTATTTT. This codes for CASSGDTQYF.

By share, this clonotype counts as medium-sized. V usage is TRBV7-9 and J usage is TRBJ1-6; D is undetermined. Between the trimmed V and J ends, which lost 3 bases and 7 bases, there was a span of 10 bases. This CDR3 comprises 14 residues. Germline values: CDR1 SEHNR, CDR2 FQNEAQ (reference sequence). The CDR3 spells CASSFPAPNSPLHF. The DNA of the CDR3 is TGTGCCAGCAGCTTCCCCGCCCCAAATTCACCCCTCCACTTT.

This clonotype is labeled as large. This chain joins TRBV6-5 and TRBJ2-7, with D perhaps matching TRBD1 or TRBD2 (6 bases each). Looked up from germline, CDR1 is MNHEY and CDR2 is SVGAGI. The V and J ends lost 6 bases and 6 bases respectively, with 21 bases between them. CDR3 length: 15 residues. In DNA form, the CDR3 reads TGTGCCAGCAGCCTTCAGGAGGGGGGAGTCGGCGAGCAGTACTTC. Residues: CASSLQEGGVGEQYF.

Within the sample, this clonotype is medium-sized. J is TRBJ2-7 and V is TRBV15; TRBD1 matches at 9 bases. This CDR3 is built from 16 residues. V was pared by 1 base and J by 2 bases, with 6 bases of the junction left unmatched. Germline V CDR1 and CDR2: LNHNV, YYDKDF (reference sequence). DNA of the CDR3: TGTGCCACCAGCAGAGCGGGGACAGGGCCCCCCTACGAGCAGTACTTC. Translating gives CATSRAGTGPPYEQYF.

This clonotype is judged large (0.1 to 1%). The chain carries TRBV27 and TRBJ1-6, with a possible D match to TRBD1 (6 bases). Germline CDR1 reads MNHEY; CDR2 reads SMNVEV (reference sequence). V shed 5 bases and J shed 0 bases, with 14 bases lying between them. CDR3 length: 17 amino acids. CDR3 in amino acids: CASSVDSQSSYNSPLHF. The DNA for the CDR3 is TGTGCCAGCAGTGTGGACAGTCAAAGCTCCTATAATTCACCCCTCCACTTT.

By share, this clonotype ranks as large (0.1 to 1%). DNA for the CDR3: TGTGCCAGCAGCTTAAATGATTTCTCCTACAATGAGCAGTTCTTC. This sequence encodes CASSLNDFSYNEQFF. V usage is TRBV7-3 and J usage is TRBJ2-1, with D hard to call. The V end lost 1 base, the J end lost 0 bases, and 7 bases lay between the germline ends. This CDR3 is 15 amino acids long. Germline V gives CDR1 SGHTA, CDR2 FQGTGA.

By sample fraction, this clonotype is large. CDR3: CASSLGDWYEQYF. The CDR3, as DNA: TGTGCCAGCAGCTTAGGGGACTGGTACGAGCAGTACTTC. The rearrangement joins TRBV11-2 to TRBJ2-7; tentative D call: TRBD2 (6 bases). The CDR3 length is 13 residues. The V and J ends lost 1 base and 4 bases respectively, with 8 bases between them. Looked up from germline, CDR1 is SGHAT and CDR2 is FQNNGV.

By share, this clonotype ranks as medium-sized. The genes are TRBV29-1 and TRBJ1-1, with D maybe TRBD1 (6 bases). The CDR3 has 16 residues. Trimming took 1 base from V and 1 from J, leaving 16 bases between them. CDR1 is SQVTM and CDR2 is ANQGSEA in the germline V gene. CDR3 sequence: CSVEVLQGGKNTEAFF. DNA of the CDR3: TGCAGCGTTGAAGTCCTACAGGGAGGGAAGAACACTGAAGCTTTCTTT.

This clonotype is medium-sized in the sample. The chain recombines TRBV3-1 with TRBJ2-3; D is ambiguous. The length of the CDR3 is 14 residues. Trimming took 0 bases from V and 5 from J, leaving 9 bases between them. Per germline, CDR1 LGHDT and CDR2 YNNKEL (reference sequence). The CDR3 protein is CASSQDDGQDTQYF. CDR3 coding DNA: TGTGCCAGCAGCCAAGATGACGGGCAAGATACGCAGTATTTT.

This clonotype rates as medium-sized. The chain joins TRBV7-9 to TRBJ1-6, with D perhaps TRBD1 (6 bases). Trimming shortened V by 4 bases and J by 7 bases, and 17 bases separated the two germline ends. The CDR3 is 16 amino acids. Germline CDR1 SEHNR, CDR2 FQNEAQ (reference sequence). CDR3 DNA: TGTGCCAGCAGCTACCCGACGGGACACTTAAATTCACCCCTCCACTTT. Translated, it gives CASSYPTGHLNSPLHF. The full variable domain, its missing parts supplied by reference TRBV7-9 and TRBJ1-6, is DTGVSQNPRHKITKRGQNVTFRCDPISEHNRLYWYRQTLGQGPEFLTYFQNEAQLEKSRLLSDRFSAERPKGSFSTLEIQRTEQGDSAMYLCASSYPTGHLNSPLHFGNGTRLTVT.

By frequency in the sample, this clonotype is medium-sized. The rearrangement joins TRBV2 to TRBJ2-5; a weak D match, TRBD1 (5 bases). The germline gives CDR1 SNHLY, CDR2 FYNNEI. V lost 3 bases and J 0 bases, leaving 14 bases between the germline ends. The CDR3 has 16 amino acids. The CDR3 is CASSEGLPGNQETQYF. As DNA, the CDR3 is TGTGCCAGCAGTGAGGGGCTTCCTGGGAACCAAGAGACCCAGTACTTC. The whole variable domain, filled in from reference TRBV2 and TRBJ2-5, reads EPEVTQTPSHQVTQMGQEVILRCVPISNHLYFYWYRQILGQKVEFLVSFYNNEISEKSEIFDDQFSVERPDGSNFTLKIRSTKLEDSAMYFCASSEGLPGNQETQYFGPGTRLLVL.

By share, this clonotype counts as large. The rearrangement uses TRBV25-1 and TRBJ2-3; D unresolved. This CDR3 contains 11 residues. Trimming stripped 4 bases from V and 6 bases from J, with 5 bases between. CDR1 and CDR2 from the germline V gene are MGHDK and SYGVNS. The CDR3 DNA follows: TGTGCCAGCAGTGTCGGGGATACGCAGTATTTT. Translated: CASSVGDTQYF.